This T cell receptor beta chain was documented in a study of cytomegalovirus exposure and HLA in healthy donors. Unrecorded immune exposure was likely among donors, who were nominally healthy when sampled. Notes on the study in general: According to a later analysis, most TCR beta chains associated with CMV appeared HLA-restricted. Rarity held for most TCR sequences, but there were some public TCRs that occurred in many donors. With later analysis, a missense DCLRE1C variant became linked to TCR beta V- and J-gene trimming.

13 Jbeta primers and 60 Vbeta primers were used for the PCR. Measured with immunoSEQ multiplex PCR; TCRdb has only the in-frame clones, and not every one. The sample has 130,000 to 150,000 clones, 74% seen once. Remarks on this clone: Its antigen is currently unknown.

Germline CDR1 and CDR2: MDHEN and SYDVKM. This CDR3 has 12 residues. Trimming took off 8 bases at V and 0 bases at J, with 7 bases between the two ends. The source material was PBMCs. This sequence joins TRBV28 and TRBJ1-1; no definite D call. The TCR was taken from a man between 18 and 29 years old in good health and CMV-seropositive. The CDR3 bases are TGTGCCAGCCACAGCCTGAACACTGAAGCTTTCTTT. Amino acid sequence: CASHSLNTEAFF. Full variable domain (missing parts from reference TRBV28 and TRBJ1-1): DVKVTQSSRYLVKRTGEKVFLECVQDMDHENMFWYRQDPGLGLRLIYFSYDVKMKEKGDIPEGYSVSREKKERFSLILESASTNQTSMYLCASHSLNTEAFFGQGTRLTVV.